Following are 20 T cell receptor beta chains from one sample sequenced in a study of radiation and T cells in renal cell carcinoma. The time point denotes: baseline pretreatment blood. Treatment: 15 Gy SBRT to primary tumor, nephrectomy 4 weeks later. Using immunoSEQ multiplex PCR, the repertoire was profiled, and TCRdb retains in-frame clones only, with some absent. This sample has 140,000 or so clones; over 75% occur once, and the top ten carry about 12%. Specimen: blood, collected from a patient whose treatment included radiotherapy and nephrectomy. Receptors originate from a woman aged 45-59 years with renal cell carcinoma.

This clone has only a few counts. The V call is TRBV7-9, the J call TRBJ1-1, with TRBD1 as a possible D gene (5 bases). V was trimmed by 5 bases and J by 4 bases, leaving 14 bases between them. This CDR3 contains 14 residues. From germline, CDR1 is SEHNR and CDR2 FQNEAQ (reference sequence). In DNA, the CDR3 is TGTGCCAGCAGCCCTGGGCCGGGGGGCACTGAAGCTTTCTTT. Protein sequence: CASSPGPGGTEAFF.

This rearrangement joins TRBV14 to TRBJ1-2; 9 bases align to TRBD1. The CDR3 runs 17 residues. J was trimmed by 4 bases and V by 1 base; bases with no gene match: 10. Germline V gene sequence: CDR1 SGHDN, CDR2 FVKESK. The CDR3 is CASSQVQTGGFLYGYTF. The CDR3 DNA is TGTGCCAGCAGCCAAGTTCAGACAGGGGGTTTCCTCTATGGCTACACCTTC.

This clone was recorded once. The V call is TRBV4-1, the J call TRBJ2-1; TRBD1 might be the D (5 bases). Trimming shortened V by 0 bases and J by 4 bases, and 10 bases separated the two germline ends. From germline, CDR1 is MGHRA and CDR2 YSYEKL. The CDR3 has 15 amino acids. CDR3 DNA: TGCGCCAGCAGCCAAGAGGGGCAGGAGTACAATGAGCAGTTCTTC. Its protein is CASSQEGQEYNEQFF.

J is TRBJ2-7 and V is TRBV18; 8 nucleotides align to TRBD1. V lost 4 bases and J lost 3; bases outside the gene matches: 5. Per the germline V gene, CDR1 is KGHSH and CDR2 is LQKENI. The length of the CDR3 is 14 residues. This CDR3 is CASSLGTGLYEQYF. The DNA of the CDR3 is TGTGCCAGCTCACTAGGGACAGGACTCTACGAGCAGTACTTC.

The chain employs TRBV19 and TRBJ2-5; D not certain. The length of the CDR3 is 14 residues. V lost 5 bases and J lost 2, with 12 bases in between. The germline CDR1 and CDR2 sequences are LNHDA and SQIVND (reference sequence). This CDR3 reads CASSLRSPQETQYF. The CDR3 DNA reads TGTGCCAGTAGTCTCCGGAGTCCACAAGAGACCCAGTACTTC.

In this sample, this clone turned up a few times. The chain is built from TRBV29-1 and TRBJ1-2, with no clear D. V lost 5 bases, J lost 6 bases, and 7 bases lay in between. The CDR3 is 10 residues long. CDR1 is SQVTM, CDR2 ANQGSEA, per germline. CDR3 protein: CSVLRDGYTF. The CDR3 coding sequence is TGCAGCGTTCTGCGGGATGGCTACACCTTC. Supplemented by reference TRBV29-1 and TRBJ1-2, the full variable domain reads SAVISQKPSRDICQRGTSLTIQCQVDSQVTMMFWYRQQPGQSLTLIATANQGSEATYESGFVIDKFPISRPNLTFSTLTVSNMSPEDSSIYLCSVLRDGYTFGSGTRLTVV.

V gene TRBV14 combines with J gene TRBJ2-3; possibly TRBD1 for D (6 bases). Trimming pared 6 bases from V and 2 bases from J, leaving 15 bases between. Looked up from germline, CDR1 is SGHDN and CDR2 is FVKESK. This CDR3 has 15 amino acids. The CDR3 region is CASSKALGHTDTQYF. The CDR3 bases are TGTGCCAGCAGTAAAGCATTGGGACACACAGATACGCAGTATTTT.

This sequence joins TRBV9 and TRBJ2-5; the match to TRBD2 covers 10 bases. The CDR3 runs to 16 residues. Germline CDR1 is SGDLS and CDR2 is YYNGEE. J lost 4 bases, V lost 0 bases, and 6 bases had no gene match. The CDR3, as DNA: TGTGCCAGCAGCGTAGTTACTAGCGGGGCATTAGAGACCCAGTACTTC. Translation: CASSVVTSGALETQYF.

The chain uses TRBV7-2 and TRBJ2-5, with 7 bases matching TRBD2. V was clipped by 2 bases and J by 2 bases; unmatched bases: 2. CDR1 is SGHTA and CDR2 is FQGNSA in the germline V gene. This CDR3 is built from 14 residues. The CDR3 loop is CASSLLRGQETQYF. The CDR3 bases are TGTGCCAGCAGCTTACTGCGGGGGCAAGAGACCCAGTACTTC.

A single count supports this clone. The rearrangement joins TRBV5-1 to TRBJ1-4; D might be TRBD1 (6 bases). CDR3 length: 13 amino acids. CDR1 and CDR2 from the germline V gene are SGHRS and YFSETQ. V was trimmed by 0 bases and J by 12 bases, leaving 12 bases between them. CDR3 sequence: CASSLAEGGELFF. The CDR3 nucleotides are TGCGCCAGCAGCTTGGCCGAAGGGGGAGAACTGTTTTTT.

The V and J genes are TRBV6-6 and TRBJ1-2, with 11 bases that match TRBD1. Looked up from germline, CDR1 is MNHNY and CDR2 is SVGAGI (reference sequence). Trimming took 3 bases from V and 2 from J; bases not matched to a gene: 5. The CDR3 consists of 16 residues. The CDR3 protein is CASSYGQGASNYGYTF. The DNA of the CDR3 is TGTGCCAGCAGTTATGGACAGGGGGCTTCGAACTATGGCTACACCTTC.

The chain joins TRBV10-3 to TRBJ1-6, with a tentative D call TRBD1 (5 bases). CDR1 ENHRY and CDR2 SYGVKD come from the germline V gene. The V gene lost 6 bases and the J gene lost 5 bases, with 11 bases spanning the gap. The CDR3 spans 14 residues. In DNA, the CDR3 is TGTGCCATCAGGGGGACGCTCGATAATTCACCCCTCCACTTT. It codes for CAIRGTLDNSPLHF.

The chain uses TRBV6-6 and TRBJ1-6; maybe TRBD1 (5 bases). The V gene's germline CDR1 is MNHNY and CDR2 SVGAGI (reference sequence). This CDR3 has 14 amino acids. Between the trimmed V and J ends, which lost 6 bases and 11 bases, there was a span of 17 bases. In DNA form, the CDR3 reads TGTGCCAGCAGGGGGGATCATCAAGGTACACCCCTCCACTTT. Translating gives CASRGDHQGTPLHF.

The V gene is TRBV18, the J gene TRBJ2-2; TRBD2 agrees at 11 bases. The CDR3 spans 16 residues. Germline CDR1 and CDR2: KGHSH and LQKENI. The J segment lost 7 bases and the V segment lost 3 bases, leaving 7 bases of the junction unmatched. CDR3: CASSPGTSGSSGELFF. CDR3 DNA sequence: TGTGCCAGCTCACCCGGGACTAGCGGATCCAGCGGGGAGCTGTTTTTT.

The chain couples TRBV28 to TRBJ1-1; possible D gene TRBD1, 5 bases. From germline, CDR1 is MDHEN and CDR2 SYDVKM. The CDR3 length is 16 residues. Trimming pared 6 bases from V and 0 bases from J, leaving 17 bases between. DNA for the CDR3: TGTGCCAGCAGCTCAAGGGACGTCTCGATGAACACTGAAGCTTTCTTT. Residues: CASSSRDVSMNTEAFF.

The V and J genes are TRBV5-4 and TRBJ2-7; 7 bases are a match to TRBD2. The CDR3 loop spans 15 amino acids. With 1 base clipped from V and 4 bases from J, the junction kept 8 bases outside the gene matches. Germline V gene sequence: CDR1 SGHNT, CDR2 YYREEE (reference sequence). In nucleotides, the CDR3 is TGTGCCAGCAGCTTGCGTGGGACTAACAGTTACGAGCAGTACTTC. It specifies CASSLRGTNSYEQYF.

The chain recombines TRBV6-1 with TRBJ1-2; D is unresolved. CDR1 is MNHNS and CDR2 is SASEGT in the germline V gene. V gave up 4 bases and J gave up 8 bases, with 5 bases separating them. The CDR3 length is 10 residues. CDR3 nucleotide sequence: TGTGCCAGCAGTGTTATGGGCTACACCTTC. Encoded protein: CASSVMGYTF.

The rearrangement uses TRBV4-1 and TRBJ2-5; 14 nucleotides line up with TRBD2. The germline CDR1 and CDR2 sequences are MGHRA and YSYEKL. V lost 7 bases, J lost 5 bases, and 6 bases stayed unmatched. The CDR3 is 15 amino acids. For the CDR3, the DNA is TGCGCCAGCAAGACTAGCGGGGGGGCCTTTGAGACCCAGTACTTC. Encoded protein: CASKTSGGAFETQYF.

J is TRBJ1-2 and V is TRBV7-8, with D possibly TRBD1 on 5 matching bases. V was clipped by 2 bases and J by 0 bases, with 13 bases between them. This CDR3 contains 16 residues. CDR1 is SGHVS and CDR2 is FQNEAQ in the germline V gene. Here the CDR3 DNA reads TGTGCCAGCAGCTTAACGGGGCTCACAGCTAACTATGGCTACACCTTC. Protein sequence: CASSLTGLTANYGYTF. The full variable domain, completed using reference TRBV7-8 and TRBJ1-2, is GAGVSQSPRYKVAKRGQDVALRCDPISGHVSLFWYQQALGQGPEFLTYFQNEAQLDKSGLPSDRFFAERPEGSVSTLKIQRTQQEDSAVYLCASSLTGLTANYGYTFGSGTRLTVV.

Comment on this clone: The sample contains more than one DNA sequence encoding this CDR3. V gene TRBV19 combines with J gene TRBJ1-6; D perhaps matches TRBD1 (5 bases). Germline V gene lookup returns CDR1 LNHDA and CDR2 SQIVND (reference sequence). V lost 1 base to trimming and J lost 7 bases, with 8 bases between them. The CDR3 has 14 amino acids. CDR3 region: CASSIVGGNSPLHF. DNA of the CDR3: TGTGCCAGTAGTATAGTTGGGGGAAATTCACCCCTCCACTTT.